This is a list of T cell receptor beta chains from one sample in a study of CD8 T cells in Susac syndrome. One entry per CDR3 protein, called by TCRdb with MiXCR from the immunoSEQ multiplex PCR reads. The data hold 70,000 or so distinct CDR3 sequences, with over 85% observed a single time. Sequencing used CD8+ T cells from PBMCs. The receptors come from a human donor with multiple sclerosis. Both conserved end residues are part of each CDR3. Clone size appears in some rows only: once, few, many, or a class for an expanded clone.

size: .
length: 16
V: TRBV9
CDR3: CASSEPTGGLTETQYF

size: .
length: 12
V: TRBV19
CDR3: CATTTGADTQYF

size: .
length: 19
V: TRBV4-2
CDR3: CASSQDQPSGRAWDGELFF

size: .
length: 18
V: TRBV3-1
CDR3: CASSPRQTRAVREETQYF

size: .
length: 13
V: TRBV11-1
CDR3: CASSSRVGNTIYF

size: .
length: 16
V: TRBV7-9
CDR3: CASSLAGGRGYNEQFF

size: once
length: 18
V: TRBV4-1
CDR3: CASSQGPETSYNQETQYF

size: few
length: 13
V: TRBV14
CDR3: CASSGGGQETQYF

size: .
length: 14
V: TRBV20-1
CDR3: CSARSRQFPYGYTF

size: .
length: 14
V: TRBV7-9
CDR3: CASTGGQGSYEQYF

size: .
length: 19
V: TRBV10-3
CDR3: CAISDGLRGTPASTDTQYF

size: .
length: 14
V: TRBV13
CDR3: CASSSRRWDEKLFF

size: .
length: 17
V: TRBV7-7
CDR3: CASSEGLAGPSSYEQYF

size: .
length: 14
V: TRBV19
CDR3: CASSIAATLYEQYF

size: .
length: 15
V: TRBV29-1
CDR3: CSVESRQGTADTQYF

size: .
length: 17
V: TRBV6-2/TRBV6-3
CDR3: CASSYLDGSSGANVLTF

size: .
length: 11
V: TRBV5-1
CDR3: CASLDVYEQYF

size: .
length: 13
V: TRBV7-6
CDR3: CASSLRGEETQYF

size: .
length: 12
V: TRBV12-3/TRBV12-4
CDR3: CASTVMNTEAFF

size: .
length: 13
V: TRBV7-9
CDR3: CASSFPTGSEQYF

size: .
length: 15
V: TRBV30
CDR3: CACPGQSSGANVLTF

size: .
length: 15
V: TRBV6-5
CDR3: CASSFTWGSNQPQHF

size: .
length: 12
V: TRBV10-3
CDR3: CAITNGGYEAFF

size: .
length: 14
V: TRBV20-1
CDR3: CSSDDGGASTEAFF

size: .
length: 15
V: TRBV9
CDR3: CASSVEVAPQETQYF

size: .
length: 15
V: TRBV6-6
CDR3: CASSLGDRGVDEQFF

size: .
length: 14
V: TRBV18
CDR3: CASSGGTTNTEAFF

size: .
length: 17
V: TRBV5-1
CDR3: CASSLTREPTRDTEAFF

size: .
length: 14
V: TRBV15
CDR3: CATSRDRSGQPQHF

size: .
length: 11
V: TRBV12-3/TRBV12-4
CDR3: CASSFATEAFF

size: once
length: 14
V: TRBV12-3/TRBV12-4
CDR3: CASSYTDRLSEQYF

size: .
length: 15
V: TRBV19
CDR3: CASSTGTPTENEQFF

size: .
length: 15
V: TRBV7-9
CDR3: CASSSRPTGEETQYF

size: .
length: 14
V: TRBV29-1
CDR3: CSVDGGKAAMSYTF

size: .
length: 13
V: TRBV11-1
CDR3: CASSPSADQPQHF